Here is one TCR beta chain with its context. Its antigen is unknown. The entry originates in a study of CD8 T cells in ankylosing spondylitis. Study-level results: Within ankylosing spondylitis blood, a TCR beta motif made up of several highly homologous variants appeared to be characteristic.

The V gene lost 4 bases and the J gene lost 1 base, with 19 bases spanning the gap. This CDR3 has 17 amino acids. Germline loops: CDR1 SGHRS, CDR2 YFSETQ. Quantitative 5'-RACE with molecular barcodes was used to make the TCR beta libraries. TCRdb ran MiXCR on the 5' RACE reads and lists one entry per CDR3 protein. This table has 80,000 to 90,000 distinct CDR3 sequences, roughly 30% appearing once. The sample consisted of blood, either unsorted or a sorted T cell fraction (not recorded which). The source is a male donor with ankylosing spondylitis or in good health (not recorded which). V and J are TRBV5-1 and TRBJ2-3; weak D call: TRBD2 (6 bases). As DNA, the CDR3 is TGCGCCAGCAGCCGGGGACGGGAGAGCTTTCGCACAGATACGCAGTATTTT. Translated: CASSRGRESFRTDTQYF.